This T cell receptor (beta chain) comes out of a study of shared clonotypes between healthy human individuals. Across the study: The donor pool was made up of two women and a few men aged 18 to 49. Study-wide results and caveats: Donors were few, which limited the genetic and exposure-history diversity represented.

Germline CDR1 SSHAT, CDR2 FNYEAQ (reference sequence). V was shortened by 1 base and J by 3 bases, with 13 bases between the two germline ends. This CDR3 contains 15 residues. Comment on this clone: Its antigen is still unknown.

The replicate PCRs on unsorted PBMC were given around 280 ng DNA, which is 27,000 or so T cell genomes. Libraries were prepared by immunoSEQ multiplex PCR; TCRdb keeps only in-frame clonotypes and omits some of them. The data hold about 470,000 clones, with roughly 83% observed a single time. The V call is TRBV7-7, the J call TRBJ2-7, with a possible D match to TRBD1 (6 bases). The sample consisted of PBMCs. This receptor was obtained from a woman aged 40 to 50 in good health. Some clones in this sample may be carry-over from other donors' samples. The CDR3 sequence: CASSLGAGEYYEQYF. The CDR3 nucleotides are TGTGCCAGCAGCTTAGGGGCAGGGGAGTACTACGAGCAGTACTTC.